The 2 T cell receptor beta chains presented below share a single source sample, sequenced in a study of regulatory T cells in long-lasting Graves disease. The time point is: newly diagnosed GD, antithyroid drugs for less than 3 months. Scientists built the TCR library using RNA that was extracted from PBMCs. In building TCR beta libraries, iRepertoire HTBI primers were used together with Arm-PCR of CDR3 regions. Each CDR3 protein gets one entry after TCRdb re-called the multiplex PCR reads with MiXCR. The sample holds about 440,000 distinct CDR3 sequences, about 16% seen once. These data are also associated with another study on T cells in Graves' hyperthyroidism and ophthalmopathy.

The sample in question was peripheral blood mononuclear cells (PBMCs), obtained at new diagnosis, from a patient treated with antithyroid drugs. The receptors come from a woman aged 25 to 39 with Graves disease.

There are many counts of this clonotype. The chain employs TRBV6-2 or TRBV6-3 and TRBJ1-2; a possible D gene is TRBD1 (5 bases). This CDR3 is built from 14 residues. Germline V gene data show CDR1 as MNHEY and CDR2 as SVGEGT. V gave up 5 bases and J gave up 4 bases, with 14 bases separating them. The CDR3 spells CASSPTTGTYGYTF. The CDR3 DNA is TGTGCCAGCAGTCCCACCACGGGGACCTATGGCTACACCTTC.

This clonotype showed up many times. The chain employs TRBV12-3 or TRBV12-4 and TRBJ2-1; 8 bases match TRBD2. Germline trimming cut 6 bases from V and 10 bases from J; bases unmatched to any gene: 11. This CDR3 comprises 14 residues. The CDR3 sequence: CASSESGRGGEQFF. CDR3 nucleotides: TGTGCCAGCAGCGAGAGCGGGAGAGGGGGGGAGCAGTTCTTC.